The 27 T cell receptor beta chains presented below share a single source sample, sequenced in a study of identical twins (dated by TCRdb to 2016 to 2017). The method was 5' RACE. These reads were obtained on an Illumina HiSeq 2000. The public sequencing data were trimmed at Q25 with fastp and processed into clonotypes with MiXCR by TCRdb, which kept only in-frame beta chains. Rows matching on CDR3 protein sequence are summarized as one entry with the most common DNA and genes. The table for this sample lists some 500,000 distinct CDR3 sequences; roughly 13% of them were counted only once. Approximately 0.98% of the sample is held by the ten biggest clonotypes. The same sample was also used in a study of yellow fever vaccine responses in identical twins.

Input material: CD4+ T cells sorted from blood. Receptors originate from a woman younger than 35 in good health.

This clonotype was counted at least ten times. The chain couples TRBV5-1 to TRBJ1-2; weak D call: TRBD1 (5 bases). This CDR3 contains 14 residues. Germline CDR1 is SGHRS and CDR2 is YFSETQ. Between the trimmed V and J ends, which lost 0 bases and 3 bases, there was a span of 9 bases. This CDR3 reads CASSLGGKDYGYTF. CDR3 DNA sequence: TGCGCCAGCAGCTTGGGGGGGAAAGACTATGGCTACACCTTC.

This clonotype appeared many times. V gene TRBV3-1 combines with J gene TRBJ1-2; no clear D. In germline, CDR1 is LGHDT, CDR2 YNNKEL (reference sequence). The CDR3 is 12 amino acids. The germline V and J ends were trimmed by 1 base and 2 bases, with 2 bases remaining between them. The CDR3 is CASSQVNYGYTF. The DNA of the CDR3 is TGTGCCAGCAGCCAAGTGAACTATGGCTACACCTTC.

A few counts support this clonotype. The gene calls are TRBV20-1 and TRBJ2-5, with D perhaps matching TRBD2 (5 bases). Trimming took 3 bases from V and 1 from J, leaving 12 bases between them. Germline assignment: CDR1 DFQATT and CDR2 SNEGSKA (reference sequence). CDR3 length equals 14 residues. The CDR3, as DNA: TGCAGTGCTAGTGAGGTCCTAGCCCAAGAGACCCAGTACTTC. This gives the protein CSASEVLAQETQYF.

The V and J genes are TRBV6-2 or TRBV6-3 and TRBJ1-6, with TRBD1 matching over 7 bases. Germline lookup yields CDR1 MNHEY and CDR2 SVGEGT. The CDR3 is 14 residues long. J was trimmed by 10 bases and V by 4 bases; bases with no gene match: 7. The CDR3 DNA is TGTGCCAGCAGTTCCCGACAGGGTGGCTCACCCCTCCACTTT. Translated, it gives CASSSRQGGSPLHF.

The V and J genes are TRBV28 and TRBJ2-3; D call uncertain. In germline, CDR1 is MDHEN, CDR2 SYDVKM. The CDR3 sequence is 14 residues long. Trimming removed 3 bases from V and 1 base from J, with 8 bases in between. As DNA, the CDR3 is TGTGCCAGCAGTTTTGTAGACGGCACAGATACGCAGTATTTT. Amino acid sequence: CASSFVDGTDTQYF.

The chain has TRBV9 and TRBJ1-2, with D possibly matching TRBD1 (6 bases). The germline gives CDR1 SGDLS, CDR2 YYNGEE. V dropped 0 bases and J dropped 1 base, with 7 bases sitting between them. The CDR3 consists of 14 residues. The CDR3: CASSVGDNNYGYTF. The DNA for the CDR3 is TGTGCCAGCAGCGTAGGGGACAATAACTATGGCTACACCTTC.

This clonotype was observed a few times. This chain uses TRBV9 with TRBJ1-2; D is ambiguous. This CDR3 region has 13 residues. CDR1 and CDR2 from the germline V gene are SGDLS and YYNGEE. With 0 bases removed from V and 4 bases from J, the gap between germline ends came to 7 bases. CDR3 DNA sequence: TGTGCCAGCAGCGTAGGTTCGAGCTATGGCTACACCTTC. This encodes CASSVGSSYGYTF.

The CDR3 sequence is CASSYDPGIYNEQFF. Here the CDR3 DNA reads TGTGCCAGCAGTTACGACCCGGGGATATACAATGAGCAGTTCTTC. The chain employs TRBV6-2 or TRBV6-3 and TRBJ2-1, with a possible D match to TRBD2 (5 bases). Germline CDR1 reads MNHEY; CDR2 reads SVGEGT. The CDR3 contains 15 residues. V was pared by 2 bases and J by 4 bases, with 12 bases between.

The J gene is TRBJ2-1, the V gene TRBV10-3, with 13 bases aligning to TRBD2. The CDR3 runs to 14 residues. Germline V CDR1 and CDR2: ENHRY, SYGVKD. V trimming: 9 bases; J trimming: 8 bases; junction bases outside the gene matches: 7. The CDR3 sequence is CAIRGLAGFHEQFF. In DNA, the CDR3 is TGTGCCATAAGGGGACTAGCGGGGTTTCATGAGCAGTTCTTC.

This clonotype was counted a few times. The chain uses TRBV27 and TRBJ2-3; 9 positions match TRBD2. The CDR3 is made up of 19 amino acids. Germline V gives CDR1 MNHEY, CDR2 SMNVEV (reference sequence). J gave up 0 bases and V 2 bases, and 12 bases lay outside the gene matches. The CDR3 coding sequence is TGTGCCAGCAGTTTAGGGCGCGCGGCTAGCGGGACTAGCACAGATACGCAGTATTTT. As protein: CASSLGRAASGTSTDTQYF.

The V call is TRBV10-3, the J call TRBJ1-2; 7 nucleotides match TRBD1. Looked up from germline, CDR1 is ENHRY and CDR2 is SYGVKD. CDR3 length: 15 residues. The trim removed 3 bases at V and 6 bases at J, leaving 10 bases unmatched. CDR3 sequence: CAISDRGRTGDGYTF. The CDR3 coding sequence is TGTGCCATCAGTGATCGAGGAAGAACAGGGGATGGCTACACCTTC.

This clonotype was detected a few times. The chain has TRBV21-1 and TRBJ1-5; TRBD1, the table's D call, was not compared with the DNA. TRBV21-1 is shown as a pseudogene. This CDR3 contains 14 residues. CDR3 DNA sequence: TGTGCCAGCAGCAAAGAGGGGGAGAGGCAGCCCCAGCATTTT. Amino acid sequence: CASSKEGERQPQHF.

This clonotype has more than one count but fewer than ten. The V gene is TRBV18, the J gene TRBJ2-1, with 15 bases identical to TRBD2. Germline assignment: CDR1 KGHSH and CDR2 LQKENI. The CDR3 sequence is 19 residues long. The V and J ends lost 5 bases and 2 bases, in that order; junction bases with no gene match: 10. CDR3 amino acids: CASSAAGTSGGFTYNEQFF. The CDR3, as DNA: TGTGCCAGCTCAGCGGCCGGGACTAGCGGGGGGTTCACCTACAATGAGCAGTTCTTC.

The chain combines TRBV28 with TRBJ2-6; no definite D call. This CDR3 is built from 14 residues. Deletions cut 7 bases from V and 2 bases from J, with 9 bases between. Germline V CDR1 and CDR2: MDHEN, SYDVKM. CDR3 amino acids: CASTSSAGANVLTF. In nucleotides, the CDR3 is TGTGCCAGCACGAGTTCCGCTGGGGCCAACGTCCTGACTTTC.

This clonotype turned up a few times. The chain recombines TRBV18 with TRBJ2-7, with 9 positions matching TRBD2. The CDR3 length is 17 residues. The V segment lost 2 bases and the J segment 0 bases; nucleotides outside the gene matches: 8. Germline V gene lookup returns CDR1 KGHSH and CDR2 LQKENI. The CDR3 protein is CASSPSYSGGGSYEQYF. In nucleotides, the CDR3 is TGTGCCAGCTCACCATCCTATAGCGGGGGAGGCTCCTACGAGCAGTACTTC.

This clonotype showed up many times. This chain joins TRBV3-1 and TRBJ1-3; D is unresolved. This CDR3 is 14 amino acids long. Trimming shortened V by 2 bases and J by 0 bases, and 5 bases separated the two germline ends. Germline CDR1 is LGHDT and CDR2 is YNNKEL (reference sequence). CDR3 protein: CASSQQSSGNTIYF. The CDR3 bases are TGTGCCAGCAGCCAACAAAGCTCTGGAAACACCATATATTTT.

This clonotype was detected ten times or more. The chain combines TRBV29-1 with TRBJ2-1, with TRBD2 as a possible D gene (6 bases). CDR1 is SQVTM, CDR2 ANQGSEA, per germline. With 0 bases removed from V and 6 bases from J, the gap between germline ends came to 15 bases. The CDR3 contains 15 residues. CDR3 loop: CSVEEGGIGGNEQFF. The CDR3 DNA reads as TGCAGCGTTGAAGAGGGGGGAATAGGCGGCAATGAGCAGTTCTTC.

This clonotype was detected a few times. V and J are TRBV29-1 and TRBJ2-5, with D maybe TRBD2 (6 bases). Trimming took off 6 bases at V and 3 bases at J, with 14 bases between the two ends. This CDR3 contains 13 residues. Per germline, CDR1 SQVTM and CDR2 ANQGSEA. The CDR3 nucleotides read TGCAGCGTCCGGTCTTGGGGGGAAGAGACCCAGTACTTC. It is translated as CSVRSWGEETQYF.

This clonotype has ten or more counts. CDR3 nucleotides: TGTGCCAGCAGCTTAGGGTGGTCTAGCGGGAGGACCTTCGGCACAGATACGCAGTATTTT. This translates into CASSLGWSSGRTFGTDTQYF. This chain uses TRBV7-8 with TRBJ2-3; 11 nucleotides align to TRBD2. The V and J ends lost 1 base and 1 base, in that order; junction bases with no gene match: 13. This CDR3 contains 20 residues. CDR1 is SGHVS, CDR2 FQNEAQ, per germline.

The sample holds many counts of this clonotype. V usage is TRBV5-1 and J usage is TRBJ2-3; D gene unclear. Germline V CDR1 and CDR2: SGHRS, YFSETQ. This CDR3 spans 17 amino acids. V lost 6 bases to trimming and J lost 7 bases, with 27 bases between them. This CDR3 is CASKVGGTKGMSHTQYF. The CDR3 coding sequence is TGCGCCAGCAAAGTAGGTGGCACAAAGGGTATGAGCCATACGCAGTATTTT.

This clonotype occurred a few times. The rearrangement uses TRBV12-3 or TRBV12-4 and TRBJ1-6; no firm D call. This CDR3 has 13 amino acids. With 0 bases removed from V and 10 bases from J, the gap between germline ends came to 7 bases. The CDR3 loop is CASSLALTSPLHF. The CDR3 DNA sequence: TGTGCCAGCAGTTTAGCCCTTACCTCACCCCTCCACTTT.

This clonotype came up a few times. This chain joins TRBV10-3 and TRBJ2-3; no firm D call. Trimming shortened V by 7 bases and J by 0 bases, and 8 bases separated the two germline ends. This CDR3 comprises 13 residues. Germline CDR1 and CDR2: ENHRY and SYGVKD. CDR3 sequence (DNA): TGTGCCATCAAACGGGCCAGCACAGATACGCAGTATTTT. It is translated as CAIKRASTDTQYF.

This clonotype was detected a few times. The CDR3 DNA reads as TGTGCCTGGAGTACGGGACAGGGGTATACTGAAGCTTTCTTT. Protein sequence: CAWSTGQGYTEAFF. The genes are TRBV30 and TRBJ1-1, with TRBD1 matching 10 bases. V gave up 2 bases and J gave up 5 bases; unmatched junction bases: 5. The germline CDR1 and CDR2 sequences are GTSNPN and SVGIG (reference sequence). The CDR3 sequence is 14 residues long.

V and J are TRBV6-2 or TRBV6-3 and TRBJ2-1, with 14 bases identical to TRBD2. CDR1 and CDR2 from the germline V gene are MNHEY and SVGEGT. The CDR3 spans 15 residues. V gave up 5 bases and J gave up 6 bases; unmatched junction bases: 3. CDR3 amino acids: CASSDGTSGGNEQFF. DNA for the CDR3: TGTGCCAGCAGTGACGGGACTAGCGGGGGCAATGAGCAGTTCTTC.

In its sample, this clonotype was seen a few times. The chain couples TRBV10-3 to TRBJ2-7, with TRBD2 as a possible D gene (5 bases). Trimming took off 5 bases at V and 0 bases at J, with 11 bases between the two ends. Germline CDR1 and CDR2: ENHRY and SYGVKD. The CDR3 consists of 14 residues. CDR3 loop: CAISYSGSSYEQYF. As DNA, the CDR3 is TGTGCCATCAGTTACAGCGGCAGCTCCTACGAGCAGTACTTC.

This clonotype turned up a few times. J is TRBJ2-3 and V is TRBV20-1; possibly TRBD2 for D (6 bases). Trimming removed 0 bases at V and 3 bases at J, with 19 bases between. Germline CDR1 reads DFQATT; CDR2 reads SNEGSKA (reference sequence). The CDR3 length is 17 residues. CDR3 loop: CSARDWGRGGGTDTQYF. CDR3 nucleotide sequence: TGCAGTGCTAGAGATTGGGGACGGGGAGGCGGGACAGATACGCAGTATTTT.

V usage is TRBV5-6 and J usage is TRBJ2-3, with 9 nucleotides matching TRBD2. Germline trimming cut 6 bases from V and 4 bases from J; bases unmatched to any gene: 3. Germline CDR1 is SGHDT and CDR2 is YYEEEE. The CDR3 is 13 residues long. CDR3: CASTLAGADTQYF. The CDR3 nucleotides read TGTGCCAGCACCTTAGCGGGGGCAGATACGCAGTATTTT.